This T cell receptor (beta chain) is drawn from a study of blood T cell repertoires in COVID-19. About the research overall: Acute and convalescent COVID-19 samples came from the United States, Italy and Spain. Sources were T cells, B-cell-depleted T cells, or PBMCs; the material itself was cDNA or gDNA.

Only in-frame clones appear in the TCRdb table, and some are missing; sequencing was by immunoSEQ multiplex PCR. Counted here are some 360,000 clones, 88% occurring once; the ten biggest clones make up just over 1%. Material: PBMCs or T cells enriched from blood (not recorded which). The TCR sequence derives from a woman in her thirties who had been exposed to COVID-19.

The CDR3 protein is CASSLRTSGGAQYF. The CDR3 nucleotides are TGTGCCAGCAGCTTGCGGACTAGTGGGGGGGCCCAGTACTTC. The chain uses TRBV5-4 and TRBJ2-5, with TRBD2 matching 7 bases. Germline CDR1 and CDR2: SGHNT and YYREEE (reference sequence). With 1 base clipped from V and 9 bases from J, the junction kept 9 bases outside the gene matches. The CDR3 sequence is 14 residues long.